This T cell receptor (beta chain) was found in a study of cytomegalovirus exposure and HLA in healthy donors. The primer mix had 60 Vbeta and 13 Jbeta primers. Here immunoSEQ multiplex PCR was the method, and the copy in TCRdb shows in-frame clones only, minus some. The sample's table shows some 84,000 clones. Trimming took 10 bases from V and 2 from J, leaving 13 bases between them. The germline gives CDR1 MNHNS, CDR2 SASEGT. The CDR3 loop spans 13 amino acids. This TCR came from a man aged 45-60 years in good health and CMV-seronegative. The sequencing input was PBMCs. The chain couples TRBV6-1 to TRBJ2-3, with D possibly matching TRBD1 (6 bases). The CDR3 DNA is TGTGCCATCCCCGACAGGCACACAGATACGCAGTATTTT. Protein sequence: CAIPDRHTDTQYF.